This T cell receptor beta chain was retrieved from a study of T cell responses to AZD1222 COVID-19 vaccine. General study results and limits: Compared with day 0, the breadth and depth of the Spike-specific TCR repertoire rose significantly after two doses of AZD1222. Donors were chiefly white British, with a greater number of females, and clonal diversity was perhaps underestimated. The reported proportion of spike-specific TCRs targeting unmutated variant regions was nearly half. Regions 160-218 and 743-854 dominated among vaccine-associated CD4 TCRs spanning spike.

Sequencing was performed with immunoSEQ multiplex PCR; in TCRdb, only in-frame clones are kept and a portion is missing. Of 150,000 or so clones listed, 85% to 90% are singletons. To note about this clone: The target antigen is unknown.

The V end lost 4 bases, the J end lost 5 bases, and 17 bases lay between the germline ends. The CDR3 extends over 15 amino acids. Germline CDR1 reads MNHEY; CDR2 reads SVGAGI. Sequenced material: peripheral blood, taken on day 0 of AZD1222 vaccination. This TCR was sampled from an adult in good health. The V and J genes are TRBV6-5 and TRBJ2-5, with D unclear. The CDR3 DNA follows: TGTGCCAGCAGTTTAAGCCCCAGAGCCGTGGAGACCCAGTACTTC. Its protein product is CASSLSPRAVETQYF.